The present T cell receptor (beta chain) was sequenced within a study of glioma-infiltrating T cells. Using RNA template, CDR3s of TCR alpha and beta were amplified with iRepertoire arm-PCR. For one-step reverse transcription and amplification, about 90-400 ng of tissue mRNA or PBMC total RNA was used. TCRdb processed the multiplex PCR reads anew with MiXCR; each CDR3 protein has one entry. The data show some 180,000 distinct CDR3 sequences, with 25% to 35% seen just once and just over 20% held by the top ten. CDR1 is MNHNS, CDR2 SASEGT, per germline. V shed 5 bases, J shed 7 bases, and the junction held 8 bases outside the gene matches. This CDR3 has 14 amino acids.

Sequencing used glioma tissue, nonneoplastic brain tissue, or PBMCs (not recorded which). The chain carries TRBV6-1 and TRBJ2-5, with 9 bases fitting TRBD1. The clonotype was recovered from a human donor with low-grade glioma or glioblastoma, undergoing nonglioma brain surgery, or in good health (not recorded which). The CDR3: CASSSGQGMGTQYF. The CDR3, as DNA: TGTGCCAGCAGTTCTGGACAGGGGATGGGGACCCAGTACTTC.